The rows below give T cell receptor beta chains drawn from one sample of a study of PD-1 blockade in mismatch repair-deficient tumors. Produced via immunoSEQ multiplex PCR; TCRdb's table is partial and in-frame only. The data hold approximately 110,000 clones, with about 74% observed a single time. This material consisted of peripheral blood, taken 60 to 65 weeks after starting pembrolizumab. The origin of the receptors is an adult with mismatch repair-deficient cancer. The CDR3 runs from the conserved cysteine through the conserved F or W. D genes are given only for firm matches. Only part of the rows carry a size: once, few, many, or a class if the clone is expanded.

v_call	j_call	clone_size	d_call	cdr3_nt	cdr3_aa
TRBV7-9	TRBJ1-2	-	-	TGTGCCAGCAGCGCTAGTTCCACTTTTGGCTATGGCTACACCTTC	CASSASSTFGYGYTF
TRBV7-3	TRBJ1-1	-	-	TGTGCCAGCAGCCCAAGGGCGGGGGACGGAGGCTTTGAAGCTTTCTTT	CASSPRAGDGGFEAFF
TRBV5-4	TRBJ1-2	-	-	TGTGCCAGCAGCCTCCCCGGGCAGGGGACTACTAACTATGGCTACACCTTC	CASSLPGQGTTNYGYTF
TRBV27	TRBJ2-1	-	TRBD2	TGTGCCAGCAGTTTATTGGGACTAGCGGTTTACAATGAGCAGTTCTTC	CASSLLGLAVYNEQFF
TRBV5-1	TRBJ2-1	once	TRBD2	TGCGCCAGCAGCTTACTAGCGGGAGCGAACAATGAGCAGTTCTTC	CASSLLAGANNEQFF
TRBV19	TRBJ2-3	-	TRBD2	TGTGCCAGTAGTGCCATTCTAGCGGGAGCAGGGGATACGCAGTATTTT	CASSAILAGAGDTQYF
TRBV5-6	TRBJ2-7	-	-	TGTGCCAGCAGCTTGACAGGTAGCAACGAGCAGTACTTC	CASSLTGSNEQYF
TRBV7-9	TRBJ2-6	-	TRBD1	TGTGCCAGCAGCTTAGGTACAGGGGCTGGGGCCAACGTCCTGACTTTC	CASSLGTGAGANVLTF
TRBV9	TRBJ1-1	-	-	TGTGCCAGCAGCGCCGGGGGGAACACTGAAGCTTTCTTT	CASSAGGNTEAFF
TRBV9	TRBJ2-5	-	TRBD2	TGTGCCAGCAGCGTAGATAGCGGGAGGGGAGAGACCCAGTACTTC	CASSVDSGRGETQYF
TRBV5-1	TRBJ1-1	-	-	TGCGCCAGCAGTTCAGATGTGAACACTGAAGCTTTCTTT	CASSSDVNTEAFF
TRBV4-1	TRBJ1-1	-	TRBD1	TGCGCCAGCAGCCAAGGACAGGGACCTCCTGAAGCTTTCTTT	CASSQGQGPPEAFF
TRBV6-6	TRBJ1-2	-	-	TGTGCCAGCAGCCGCGGGGGCTTGGGCTACACCTTC	CASSRGGLGYTF
TRBV5-4	TRBJ2-3	-	-	TGTGCCAGCAGCTTGGCCGGGATTGGGACAGATACGCAGTATTTT	CASSLAGIGTDTQYF
TRBV27	TRBJ1-1	-	-	TGTGCCAGCAGTTTCACGGGGGGCACTGAAGCTTTCTTT	CASSFTGGTEAFF
TRBV30	TRBJ2-3	-	TRBD1	TGTGCCTGGGCTCCCGGGACAGGGGGCACAGATACGCAGTATTTT	CAWAPGTGGTDTQYF
TRBV27	TRBJ2-7	-	TRBD1	TGTGCCAGCAGCTCCCCCCGGGGACAGCACTACGAGCAGTACTTC	CASSSPRGQHYEQYF
TRBV6-5	TRBJ1-1	-	TRBD1	TGTGCCAGCACTAGCGGACAGGGCGACACTGAAGCTTTCTTT	CASTSGQGDTEAFF
TRBV5-1	TRBJ2-7	-	-	TGCGCCAGCAGCTTTACAAGCAGCTACGAGCAGTACTTC	CASSFTSSYEQYF
TRBV5-6	TRBJ2-1	-	-	TGTGCCAGCAGCTCGGCCTCCCAAAGCTCCTACAATGAGCAGTTCTTC	CASSSASQSSYNEQFF
TRBV6-5	TRBJ2-7	-	-	TGTGCCAGCAGTTACTTCCCCGGGGTTCAGGAGCAGTACTTC	CASSYFPGVQEQYF
TRBV25-1	TRBJ2-6	-	-	TGTGCCAGCAGTGCCGGCGCCAACGTCCTGACTTTC	CASSAGANVLTF
TRBV9	TRBJ1-2	-	TRBD1	TGTGCCAGCAGCGTAGGGCACAGGGGATTTTCTTATGGCTACACCTTC	CASSVGHRGFSYGYTF
TRBV6-5	TRBJ2-7	-	-	TGTGCCAGCAGCCTCAACTACGAGCAGTACTTC	CASSLNYEQYF